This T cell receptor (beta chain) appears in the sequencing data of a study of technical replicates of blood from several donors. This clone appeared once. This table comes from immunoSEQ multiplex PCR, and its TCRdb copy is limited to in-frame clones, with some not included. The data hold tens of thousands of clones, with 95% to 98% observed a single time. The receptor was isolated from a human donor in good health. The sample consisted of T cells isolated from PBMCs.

The DNA for the CDR3 is TGTGCCAGCAGGGCAGGCTACGAGCAGTACTTC. Amino acid sequence: CASRAGYEQYF. This rearrangement joins TRBV2 to TRBJ2-7; no reliable D call. Germline loops: CDR1 SNHLY, CDR2 FYNNEI. V was cut by 6 bases and J by 3 bases, with 6 bases left in between. CDR3 length equals 11 residues. The full variable domain, its missing parts supplied by reference TRBV2 and TRBJ2-7, is EPEVTQTPSHQVTQMGQEVILRCVPISNHLYFYWYRQILGQKVEFLVSFYNNEISEKSEIFDDQFSVERPDGSNFTLKIRSTKLEDSAMYFCASRAGYEQYFGPGTRLTVT.